Below, 30 T cell receptor beta chains from the same sample are listed, as sequenced in a study of blood T cells in healthy people across ages. The use of a sample-barcoded 5' primer and a J-beta primer mix characterized a second PCR of roughly 6 to 11 cycles. TCRdb ran MiXCR on the 5' RACE reads and lists one entry per CDR3 protein. The table lists 1.5 million to 2 million distinct CDR3 sequences, roughly two fifths of them singletons. The sequenced material came from blood. Every receptor here comes from a human donor in good health.

The genes are TRBV5-1 and TRBJ2-1, with TRBD2 identical over 12 bases. This CDR3 has 17 amino acids. The trim removed 0 bases at V and 8 bases at J, leaving 9 bases unmatched. From germline, CDR1 is SGHRS and CDR2 YFSETQ. CDR3 sequence: CASSLGSLAGGQDEQFF. The CDR3 coding sequence is TGCGCCAGCAGCTTGGGTTCCCTAGCGGGGGGGCAGGATGAGCAGTTCTTC.

As DNA, the CDR3 is TGTGCCAGCACCTCTGGGGGCGGGGGGGAATCAGATACGCAGTATTTT. It yields the protein CASTSGGGGESDTQYF. The V and J genes are TRBV7-2 and TRBJ2-3, with 9 bases lining up with TRBD2. This CDR3 comprises 16 residues. The germline gives CDR1 SGHTA, CDR2 FQGNSA. The ends lost 7 bases at V and 4 bases at J; junction bases unmatched: 12. The full variable domain, completed using reference TRBV7-2 and TRBJ2-3, is GAGVSQSPSNKVTEKGKDVELRCDPISGHTALYWYRQSLGQGLEFLIYFQGNSAPDKSGLPSDRFSAERTGGSVSTLTIQRTQQEDSAVYLCASTSGGGGESDTQYFGPGTRLTVL.

This clonotype has only a few counts. DNA of the CDR3: TGTGCCAGCGGTAGGGTGCAGCCCCAGCATTTT. This encodes CASGRVQPQHF. The gene calls are TRBV6-5 and TRBJ1-5, with D hard to call. The germline V gene encodes CDR1 MNHEY and CDR2 SVGAGI. The V gene lost 8 bases and the J gene lost 7 bases, with 9 bases spanning the gap. The CDR3 length is 11 residues.

This clonotype was seen a few times. The J gene is TRBJ2-5, the V gene TRBV6-2 or TRBV6-3; D is possibly TRBD1 (6 bases). Germline V gene lookup returns CDR1 MNHEY and CDR2 SVGEGT. Trimming took off 5 bases at V and 0 bases at J, with 13 bases between the two ends. The CDR3 length is 15 residues. This CDR3 reads CASSILGDNQETQYF. The CDR3 bases are TGTGCCAGCAGTATCTTGGGGGACAACCAAGAGACCCAGTACTTC.

CDR3 nucleotide sequence: TGTGCCAGCAGTCCTGACAGGGAGGTGGACACCCAGTACTTC. Protein: CASSPDREVDTQYF. The genes are TRBV6-5 and TRBJ2-4; D possibly corresponds to TRBD1 (7 bases). Trimming cost V 5 bases and J 13 bases, with 21 bases left between them. CDR1 and CDR2 from the germline V gene are MNHEY and SVGAGI. CDR3 length equals 14 residues.

The chain uses TRBV18 and TRBJ2-3; D may match TRBD1 or TRBD2 (7 bases each). The CDR3 contains 18 residues. CDR1 and CDR2 (germline): KGHSH, LQKENI. V was pared by 1 base and J by 3 bases, with 20 bases between. The CDR3: CASSPRTGGSGATDTQYF. CDR3 nucleotides: TGTGCCAGCTCACCACGGACAGGAGGGAGCGGGGCAACAGATACGCAGTATTTT.

The J gene is TRBJ2-1, the V gene TRBV20-1, with D possibly called TRBD1 or TRBD2 (6 bases each). CDR3 length: 14 residues. V lost 4 bases, J lost 4 bases, and 14 bases lay in between. Germline values: CDR1 DFQATT, CDR2 SNEGSKA (reference sequence). CDR3 amino acids: CSAIGGGEYNEQFF. CDR3 sequence (DNA): TGCAGTGCTATTGGAGGGGGTGAATACAATGAGCAGTTCTTC.

This clonotype was counted once. This chain connects TRBV12-3 or TRBV12-4 to TRBJ2-3; D not certain. V was shortened by 3 bases and J by 2 bases, with 12 bases between the two germline ends. The CDR3 contains 15 residues. This CDR3 is CASSFGPAATDTQYF. For the CDR3, the DNA is TGTGCCAGCAGTTTCGGTCCAGCTGCCACAGATACGCAGTATTTT.

The rearrangement joins TRBV10-3 to TRBJ2-5, with D perhaps being TRBD1 or TRBD2 (5 bases each). V was cut by 3 bases and J by 1 base, with 12 bases left in between. The CDR3 contains 15 residues. Germline CDR1 reads ENHRY; CDR2 reads SYGVKD. The CDR3 nucleotides read TGTGCCATCAGTGACCCCGGGACCCCCCAAGAGACCCAGTACTTC. Its translation is CAISDPGTPQETQYF.

The chain joins TRBV12-3 or TRBV12-4 to TRBJ1-1; weak D call: TRBD1 (5 bases). V was clipped by 6 bases and J by 0 bases, with 17 bases between them. This CDR3 is 16 amino acids long. The CDR3 loop is CASRQDKWDLNTEAFF. As DNA, the CDR3 is TGTGCCAGCAGACAAGACAAGTGGGACTTGAACACTGAAGCTTTCTTT.

This clonotype appeared a few times. The chain carries TRBV4-1 and TRBJ2-5; D unclear. V was pared by 1 base and J by 5 bases, with 14 bases between. The germline gives CDR1 MGHRA, CDR2 YSYEKL. This CDR3 contains 15 residues. CDR3 residues: CASSQGTHARETQYF. DNA for the CDR3: TGCGCCAGCAGCCAAGGAACCCACGCTAGGGAGACCCAGTACTTC.

Of note for this clonotype: A read error may explain this, as a much larger clone is one base away. CDR3 protein: CASSLDGQGCYGYTF. The CDR3 DNA follows: TGTGCCAGCAGCTTAGATGGACAGGGGTGCTATGGCTACACCTTC. The V call is TRBV7-2, the J call TRBJ1-2, with TRBD1 identical over 9 bases. Looked up from germline, CDR1 is SGHTA and CDR2 is FQGNSA. The CDR3 is 15 residues long. The J segment lost 4 bases and the V segment lost 1 base, leaving 4 bases of the junction unmatched.

The V gene is TRBV20-1, the J gene TRBJ1-2; perhaps TRBD1 as D (6 bases). The V end was cut by 0 bases, the J end by 4 bases, with 12 bases between. The CDR3 covers 14 residues. Germline V gives CDR1 DFQATT, CDR2 SNEGSKA (reference sequence). CDR3 residues: CSARDPGAIYGYTF. CDR3 nucleotides: TGCAGTGCTAGAGATCCGGGGGCCATCTATGGCTACACCTTC.

The table lists this clonotype with many counts. CDR3: CASSFGENGGYTF. The CDR3, as DNA: TGTGCCAGCAGCTTCGGGGAGAACGGGGGCTACACCTTC. The chain carries TRBV7-9 and TRBJ1-2; D call uncertain. Germline CDR1 and CDR2: SEHNR and FQNEAQ (reference sequence). CDR3 length equals 13 residues. V dropped 3 bases and J dropped 8 bases, with 13 bases sitting between them.

The V and J genes are TRBV4-1 and TRBJ1-5; 8 bases are shared with TRBD1. Germline CDR1 reads MGHRA; CDR2 reads YSYEKL. Trimming cost V 6 bases and J 5 bases; bases outside gene matches: 9. CDR3 length: 15 amino acids. CDR3 in amino acids: CASSPTTGAYQPQHF. CDR3 DNA: TGCGCCAGCAGTCCTACGACAGGGGCATATCAGCCCCAGCATTTT.

The rearrangement links TRBV30 to TRBJ2-7; the match to TRBD1 covers 9 bases. The length of the CDR3 is 16 residues. Trimming at V came to 1 base and at J to 3 bases, leaving 10 bases not matched to a gene. Germline CDR1 reads GTSNPN; CDR2 reads SVGIG (reference sequence). The CDR3 reads CAWSARRDRAIYEQYF. CDR3 DNA: TGTGCCTGGAGTGCACGCCGGGACAGGGCCATCTACGAGCAGTACTTC.

About this clonotype: Compared with germline, one end of the junction differs, possibly owing to a read error. The rearrangement joins TRBV7-8 to TRBJ2-1; TRBD2 aligns across 7 bases. The V gene's germline CDR1 is SGHVS and CDR2 FQNEAQ. The CDR3 contains 15 residues. In DNA, the CDR3 is TGTGCTAGCAGCTTTCGACTAGCAGTAGGGGATGAGCAGTTCTTC. Amino acid sequence: CASSFRLAVGDEQFF.

The chain links TRBV29-1 to TRBJ1-5; TRBD1 might be the D (5 bases). The germline V gene encodes CDR1 SQVTM and CDR2 ANQGSEA. The length of the CDR3 is 13 residues. V dropped 4 bases and J dropped 2 bases, with 9 bases sitting between them. In nucleotides, the CDR3 is TGCAGCGTTGGATGGGGCGGCAATCAGCCCCAGCATTTT. Amino acids: CSVGWGGNQPQHF.

In the case of this clonotype: Possible read error: a much larger clone is one base away. V is TRBV29-1 and J is TRBJ1-1; D possibly corresponds to TRBD1 (5 bases). Germline loops: CDR1 SQVTM, CDR2 ANQGSEA. The CDR3 length is 12 residues. CDR3 sequence reads: CSVVGGNTKAFF. CDR3 sequence (DNA): TGCAGCGTTGTGGGGGGGAACACTAAAGCTTTCTTT.

V and J are TRBV20-1 and TRBJ2-5, with a tentative D call TRBD1 (5 bases). Judging by the DNA end, TRBJ2-7 fits better; the J call may be wrong. The CDR3 has 14 amino acids. CDR1 is DFQATT, CDR2 SNEGSKA, per germline (reference sequence). The CDR3 is CSALPEQVRYEQYF. The DNA of the CDR3 is TGCAGTGCTCTCCCGGAACAGGTGCGATACGAGCAGTACTTC.

This chain connects TRBV15 to TRBJ2-3; 8 bases are a match to TRBD2. V dropped 7 bases and J dropped 0; count of bases not matched to a gene: 12. This CDR3 region has 17 residues. Germline-derived CDR1 and CDR2 are LNHNV and YYDKDF (reference sequence). The CDR3 is CATTPGGGFSSTDTQYF. The CDR3 DNA reads TGTGCCACCACACCTGGCGGGGGGTTCTCTAGCACAGATACGCAGTATTTT.

This clonotype was seen more than once but under ten times. The rearrangement uses TRBV12-3 or TRBV12-4 and TRBJ1-2; 7 nucleotides match TRBD1. CDR3 size: 16 residues. The V and J ends lost 3 bases and 5 bases, in that order; junction bases with no gene match: 12. The CDR3 loop reads CASSFVGGATGYGYTF. The CDR3 DNA is TGTGCCAGCAGTTTTGTAGGGGGCGCGACAGGGTATGGCTACACCTTC.

J is TRBJ1-3 and V is TRBV7-2; weak D call: TRBD1 (5 bases). The CDR3 length is 17 residues. V lost 5 bases, J lost 0 bases, and 17 bases lay in between. Germline CDR1 is SGHTA and CDR2 is FQGNSA. In nucleotides, the CDR3 is TGTGCCAGCAGCCAAGTAACGGGGCGAACCTCTGGAAACACCATATATTTT. Translation: CASSQVTGRTSGNTIYF.

J is TRBJ2-5 and V is TRBV20-1, with a tentative D call TRBD1 (6 bases). Looked up from germline, CDR1 is DFQATT and CDR2 is SNEGSKA (reference sequence). CDR3 length equals 14 residues. The V end lost 6 bases, the J end lost 2 bases, and 16 bases lay between the germline ends. CDR3 in DNA: TGCAGTGCGTTAGACTGGGGGCCACAAGAGACCCAGTACTTC. As protein: CSALDWGPQETQYF.

In its sample, this clonotype was seen a few times. The CDR3 here is CASSHGLAGGPDTQYF. CDR3 bases: TGCGCCAGCAGCCACGGACTAGCGGGGGGCCCAGATACGCAGTATTTT. The chain joins TRBV5-1 to TRBJ2-3; 14 bases agree with TRBD2. CDR3 length: 16 amino acids. Germline V gene data show CDR1 as SGHRS and CDR2 as YFSETQ. The junction had 5 bases not matched to a gene; V was cut back by 4 bases and J by 4 bases. The whole variable domain, remainder taken from reference TRBV5-1 and TRBJ2-3, is KAGVTQTPRYLIKTRGQQVTLSCSPISGHRSVSWYQQTPGQGLQFLFEYFSETQRNKGNFPGRFSGRQFSNSRSEMNVSTLELGDSALYLCASSHGLAGGPDTQYFGPGTRLTVL.

This sequence joins TRBV12-3 or TRBV12-4 and TRBJ2-7; tentative D call: TRBD1 (6 bases). CDR3 length: 14 residues. Trimming took 3 bases from V and 4 from J, leaving 13 bases between them. The chain's CDR3 is CASSLRGQNYEQYF. Here the CDR3 DNA reads TGTGCCAGCAGTTTGCGTGGACAGAATTACGAGCAGTACTTC.

The gene calls are TRBV4-2 and TRBJ2-3; the match to TRBD2 covers 9 bases. Germline V gives CDR1 LGHNA, CDR2 YNFKEQ. The ends lost 0 bases at V and 1 base at J; junction bases unmatched: 11. This CDR3 has 19 amino acids. The CDR3 DNA follows: TGTGCCAGCAGCCAAGAATCTAGCGGGGTGGGGTCGGGCACAGATACGCAGTATTTT. Protein product: CASSQESSGVGSGTDTQYF.

The chain employs TRBV6-1 and TRBJ2-2, with D hard to call. CDR3 length equals 15 residues. The ends were cut back, 5 bases at V and 6 bases at J, with 16 bases in the middle. The V gene's germline CDR1 is MNHNS and CDR2 SASEGT. For the CDR3, the DNA is TGTGCCAGCAGTCCCCTCCCGTTTCGGGCCGGGGAGCTGTTTTTT. Protein: CASSPLPFRAGELFF.

This clonotype was detected only a few times. J is TRBJ2-3 and V is TRBV9; 8 bases match TRBD1. There are 14 residues in the CDR3. CDR1 is SGDLS and CDR2 is YYNGEE in the germline V gene. The V and J ends lost 4 bases and 7 bases, in that order; junction bases with no gene match: 8. The CDR3 here is CASSQTGDRHTQYF. The DNA for the CDR3 is TGTGCCAGCAGCCAGACAGGGGATCGTCATACGCAGTATTTT.

The gene calls are TRBV7-9 and TRBJ1-1, with 11 bases lining up with TRBD1. V dropped 5 bases and J dropped 4; count of bases not matched to a gene: 9. The CDR3 spans 16 residues. Germline CDR1 is SEHNR and CDR2 is FQNEAQ (reference sequence). CDR3 nucleotides: TGTGCCAGCAGCCGTGGACAGGGGGCGAGGGGCACTGAAGCTTTCTTT. Residues: CASSRGQGARGTEAFF.